These 22 T cell receptor beta chains were all obtained from the same sample, sequenced in a study of cytomegalovirus exposure and HLA in healthy donors. The PCR had 60 Vbeta and 13 Jbeta primers. Sequencing used immunoSEQ multiplex PCR; TCRdb keeps in-frame clones, though not all of them. The repertoire includes about 160,000 clones, 63% of them detected once, and approximately 6.6% sits in the top ten. The sequenced material came from PBMCs. All receptors come from a woman aged 60-70 years in good health and CMV-seropositive.

The rearrangement joins TRBV7-2 to TRBJ1-1; 7 bases map to TRBD1. In germline, CDR1 is SGHTA, CDR2 FQGNSA. Trimming cost V 2 bases and J 0 bases; bases outside gene matches: 12. The CDR3 sequence is 18 residues long. CDR3 sequence reads: CASSLRGGAGRMNTEAFF. As DNA, the CDR3 is TGTGCCAGCAGCTTAAGAGGGGGCGCTGGGCGAATGAACACTGAAGCTTTCTTT.

The gene calls are TRBV7-9 and TRBJ1-1; TRBD1 matches 8 bases. Germline V gene data show CDR1 as SEHNR and CDR2 as FQNEAQ (reference sequence). The J segment lost 5 bases and the V segment lost 5 bases, leaving 10 bases of the junction unmatched. CDR3 length equals 15 residues. CDR3 sequence: CASSPGQGAQTEAFF. As DNA, the CDR3 is TGTGCCAGCAGCCCCGGGCAGGGGGCGCAGACTGAAGCTTTCTTT.

The rearrangement links TRBV27 to TRBJ2-5; weak D call: TRBD2 (5 bases). CDR1 is MNHEY and CDR2 is SMNVEV in the germline V gene (reference sequence). The CDR3 covers 15 residues. V lost 5 bases and J 3 bases, leaving 16 bases between the germline ends. The CDR3, as DNA: TGTGCCAGCAGTCTTGGAGTGGGAGAAGAAGAGACCCAGTACTTC. Its translation: CASSLGVGEEETQYF.

This clone has more than one count but fewer than ten. This chain links TRBV6-5 with TRBJ1-1; TRBD1 might be the D (5 bases). Trimming removed 8 bases at V and 0 bases at J, with 13 bases between. CDR1 MNHEY and CDR2 SVGAGI come from the germline V gene. The CDR3 sequence is 14 residues long. The CDR3 sequence is CASLSPGMNTEAFF. DNA of the CDR3: TGTGCCAGCCTTTCGCCAGGGATGAACACTGAAGCTTTCTTT.

This clone was seen a few times. This chain joins TRBV7-9 and TRBJ2-5, with D possibly TRBD2 on 5 matching bases. The CDR3 runs 14 residues. Germline values: CDR1 SEHNR, CDR2 FQNEAQ (reference sequence). V was trimmed by 5 bases and J by 5 bases, leaving 15 bases between them. CDR3 sequence: CASSQYKGGETQYF. CDR3 bases: TGTGCCAGCAGCCAATACAAGGGCGGGGAGACCCAGTACTTC.

The chain couples TRBV7-9 to TRBJ2-7; D is unclear. Germline CDR1 is SEHNR and CDR2 is FQNEAQ (reference sequence). Trimming stripped 0 bases from V and 3 bases from J, with 6 bases between. The CDR3 spans 13 residues. The CDR3 region is CASSLAARYEQYF. The CDR3 DNA reads as TGTGCCAGCAGCTTAGCGGCCCGCTACGAGCAGTACTTC. The full variable domain, completed using reference TRBV7-9 and TRBJ2-7, is DTGVSQNPRHKITKRGQNVTFRCDPISEHNRLYWYRQTLGQGPEFLTYFQNEAQLEKSRLLSDRFSAERPKGSFSTLEIQRTEQGDSAMYLCASSLAARYEQYFGPGTRLTVT.

This chain joins TRBV7-2 and TRBJ1-3; 7 bases map to TRBD1. Germline V lookup: CDR1 SGHTA, CDR2 FQGNSA. CDR3 length equals 13 residues. The trim removed 5 bases at V and 2 bases at J, leaving 0 bases unmatched. The CDR3 sequence: CASSTGAGNTIYF. CDR3 in DNA: TGTGCCAGCAGCACAGGGGCTGGAAACACCATATATTTT. Using reference TRBV7-2 and TRBJ1-3 for the parts outside the CDR3, the full variable domain is GAGVSQSPSNKVTEKGKDVELRCDPISGHTALYWYRQSLGQGLEFLIYFQGNSAPDKSGLPSDRFSAERTGGSVSTLTIQRTQQEDSAVYLCASSTGAGNTIYFGEGSWLTVV.

This clone was counted between two and nine times. The J gene is TRBJ1-1, the V gene TRBV18, with D possibly TRBD1 on 5 matching bases. Germline V gene lookup returns CDR1 KGHSH and CDR2 LQKENI. The CDR3 runs 14 residues. V lost 3 bases and J 1 base, leaving 9 bases between the germline ends. The CDR3 DNA sequence: TGTGCCAGCTCACCTTACGGACAGAACACTGAAGCTTTCTTT. It encodes CASSPYGQNTEAFF.

Written as DNA, the CDR3 is TGTGCCAGCAGTTACTCGAAACAGGGATGGTCCTACGAGCAGTACTTC. Protein product: CASSYSKQGWSYEQYF. The chain links TRBV6-5 to TRBJ2-7; maybe TRBD1 (6 bases). The CDR3 is made up of 16 amino acids. V was trimmed by 0 bases and J by 1 base, leaving 13 bases between them. Per the germline V gene, CDR1 is MNHEY and CDR2 is SVGAGI.

The genes are TRBV7-2 and TRBJ2-7; 10 positions agree with TRBD2. Germline V gene data show CDR1 as SGHTA and CDR2 as FQGNSA. The J segment lost 6 bases and the V segment lost 5 bases, leaving 10 bases of the junction unmatched. The CDR3 length is 15 residues. CDR3 protein: CASSAQASGSSEQYF. CDR3 sequence (DNA): TGTGCCAGCAGCGCCCAAGCTAGCGGGAGTTCCGAGCAGTACTTC.

V and J are TRBV5-1 and TRBJ2-3, with D possibly being TRBD2 (5 bases). V dropped 1 base and J dropped 6 bases, with 9 bases sitting between them. In germline, CDR1 is SGHRS, CDR2 YFSETQ. The CDR3 has 13 amino acids. CDR3 sequence: CASSLRLTDTQYF. DNA of the CDR3: TGCGCCAGCAGCTTGAGACTAACGGATACGCAGTATTTT.

The chain carries TRBV6-5 and TRBJ2-1, with D perhaps TRBD1 (6 bases). CDR3 length: 15 amino acids. CDR1 is MNHEY and CDR2 is SVGAGI in the germline V gene. V was cut by 0 bases and J by 9 bases, with 15 bases left in between. In DNA form, the CDR3 reads TGTGCCAGCAGTTACTCTTCCAGAGGGGGTAGTGAGCAGTTCTTC. It codes for CASSYSSRGGSEQFF.

This clone was seen once. The rearrangement joins TRBV5-6 to TRBJ2-1; TRBD1 matches at 8 bases. The J segment lost 10 bases and the V segment lost 2 bases, leaving 11 bases of the junction unmatched. This CDR3 region has 15 residues. CDR1 SGHDT and CDR2 YYEEEE come from the germline V gene. CDR3 in DNA: TGTGCCAGCAGCTTAGGTCAGGGGGCCTTGAAGGAGCAGTTCTTC. Residues: CASSLGQGALKEQFF.

The rearrangement links TRBV4-2 to TRBJ1-3; D might be TRBD1 (5 bases). Germline-derived CDR1 and CDR2 are LGHNA and YNFKEQ. V dropped 1 base and J dropped 0 bases, with 13 bases sitting between them. This CDR3 is 17 amino acids long. The CDR3 spells CASSQGGGTFSGNTIYF. The CDR3 nucleotides are TGTGCCAGCAGCCAAGGGGGAGGGACCTTCTCTGGAAACACCATATATTTT.

This chain links TRBV29-1 with TRBJ2-1; 9 nucleotides agree with TRBD2. The CDR3 is 13 residues long. Germline CDR1 and CDR2: SQVTM and ANQGSEA. V shed 6 bases, J shed 4 bases, and the junction held 4 bases outside the gene matches. The CDR3 region is CSVRAGGYNEQFF. In DNA, the CDR3 is TGCAGCGTCAGGGCGGGAGGGTACAATGAGCAGTTCTTC.

CDR3 nucleotide sequence: TGTGCCAGCAGCCTCTCTTCCGGGACTAGTGGACTCTACGAGCAGTACTTC. Protein sequence: CASSLSSGTSGLYEQYF. The rearrangement joins TRBV7-2 to TRBJ2-7, with 8 positions matching TRBD2. Germline CDR1 is SGHTA and CDR2 is FQGNSA. V was pared by 5 bases and J by 3 bases, with 15 bases of the junction left unmatched. The CDR3 length is 17 residues. Full variable domain (rest looked up from reference TRBV7-2 and TRBJ2-7): GAGVSQSPSNKVTEKGKDVELRCDPISGHTALYWYRQSLGQGLEFLIYFQGNSAPDKSGLPSDRFSAERTGGSVSTLTIQRTQQEDSAVYLCASSLSSGTSGLYEQYFGPGTRLTVT.

The chain links TRBV2 to TRBJ2-5; no definite D call. The DNA matches TRBJ2-7 better at its end, which makes the J call doubtful. This CDR3 has 15 amino acids. The germline gives CDR1 SNHLY, CDR2 FYNNEI. This chain's CDR3 is CASSELGGKSYEQYF. CDR3 in DNA: TGTGCCAGCAGTGAGCTCGGCGGAAAGTCCTACGAGCAGTACTTC.

The chain uses TRBV4-3 and TRBJ1-5; D possibly corresponds to TRBD1 (6 bases). The length of the CDR3 is 14 residues. Trimming left V 0 bases short and J 7 bases short, with 10 bases between. CDR1 is LGHNA, CDR2 YSLEER, per germline. The CDR3 protein is CASSQDAGDQPQHF. CDR3 coding DNA: TGCGCCAGCAGCCAAGATGCAGGGGACCAGCCCCAGCATTTT.

This clone was recorded only once. This chain connects TRBV2 to TRBJ1-5; D perhaps matches TRBD1 (5 bases). Between the trimmed V and J ends, which lost 6 bases and 2 bases, there was a span of 11 bases. CDR3 length equals 14 residues. The V gene's germline CDR1 is SNHLY and CDR2 FYNNEI. This CDR3 is CASRTTERNQPQHF. For the CDR3, the DNA is TGTGCCAGCAGGACGACAGAGCGCAATCAGCCCCAGCATTTT.

The chain employs TRBV7-8 and TRBJ2-1, with 11 bases lining up with TRBD2. The length of the CDR3 is 17 residues. Looked up from germline, CDR1 is SGHVS and CDR2 is FQNEAQ. J lost 0 bases, V lost 4 bases, and 5 bases had no gene match. The CDR3 DNA reads TGTGCCAGCAGCTCCATAGCGGGAGGGAGCTCCTACAATGAGCAGTTCTTC. Protein product: CASSSIAGGSSYNEQFF.

The rearrangement links TRBV9 to TRBJ2-3; weak D call: TRBD2 (5 bases). The V gene's germline CDR1 is SGDLS and CDR2 YYNGEE. Trimming took off 0 bases at V and 4 bases at J, with 9 bases between the two ends. CDR3 length: 14 residues. The CDR3 region is CASSVVGSPDTQYF. In nucleotides, the CDR3 is TGTGCCAGCAGCGTAGTTGGGAGTCCAGATACGCAGTATTTT.

This clone was seen a handful of times. The V call is TRBV6-5, the J call TRBJ2-2, with 7 bases lining up with TRBD1. Germline V CDR1 and CDR2: MNHEY, SVGAGI. The CDR3 totals 15 residues. V shed 7 bases and J 1 base; nucleotides not matched to a gene: 6. CDR3 amino acids: CASTLDRKNTGELFF. In DNA form, the CDR3 reads TGTGCCAGCACCTTGGACAGGAAGAACACCGGGGAGCTGTTTTTT.